What follows are 26 T cell receptor beta chains derived from one specimen sequenced in a study of shared clonotypes between healthy human individuals. Repertoires were generated with immunoSEQ multiplex PCR, while TCRdb's copy carries only in-frame clones and drops some. The sample yields around 690,000 clones, roughly 88% seen once. Sequenced material: memory CD8+ T cells from PBMCs. Subset meaning: CD45RO+ cells pooled with CCR7-negative TemRA cells. Source of these receptors: a man aged 18 to 30 in good health. Some clones in this sample may be carry-over from other donors' samples.

This CDR3 reads CASRPSRDRESYEQYF. The CDR3, as DNA: TGTGCCAGCAGGCCCAGCAGAGACAGGGAGAGCTACGAGCAGTACTTC. V gene TRBV2 combines with J gene TRBJ2-7; TRBD1 matches 7 bases. CDR3 length: 16 residues. Looked up from germline, CDR1 is SNHLY and CDR2 is FYNNEI. V lost 6 bases and J lost 3; bases outside the gene matches: 14.

The rearrangement links TRBV7-9 to TRBJ2-1, with D perhaps matching TRBD1 or TRBD2 (5 bases each). CDR3 length equals 16 residues. Trimming removed 4 bases at V and 4 bases at J, with 17 bases between. The germline V gene has CDR1 SEHNR and CDR2 FQNEAQ (reference sequence). DNA for the CDR3: TGTGCCAGCAGCTCCCGGGAAGAGACAGTATACAATGAGCAGTTCTTC. This encodes CASSSREETVYNEQFF.

The V call is TRBV7-9, the J call TRBJ2-5, with TRBD2 as a possible D gene (5 bases). CDR3 length equals 13 residues. The ends were cut back, 8 bases at V and 5 bases at J, with 15 bases in the middle. Germline V gene lookup returns CDR1 SEHNR and CDR2 FQNEAQ (reference sequence). The CDR3 bases are TGTGCCAGCCTCGGGCCGGGATTGGAGACCCAGTACTTC. It specifies CASLGPGLETQYF.

In the case of this clone: A far more abundant clone sits one base away, making this likely a read error. The rearrangement links TRBV9 to TRBJ1-4; a weak D match, TRBD1 (5 bases). V shed 2 bases and J shed 5 bases, with 13 bases lying between them. The CDR3 loop spans 15 amino acids. Looked up from germline, CDR1 is SGDLS and CDR2 is YYNGEE. CDR3 residues: CASSVGEDKNEKLFF. CDR3 sequence (DNA): TGTGCCAGCAGCGTTGGGGAGGACAAAAATGAAAAACTGTTTTTT.

This sequence joins TRBV27 and TRBJ2-3; no clear D gene. CDR1 is MNHEY and CDR2 is SMNVEV in the germline V gene (reference sequence). V shed 3 bases and J shed 4 bases, with 8 bases lying between them. The CDR3 is 13 residues long. Written as DNA, the CDR3 is TGTGCCAGCAGTTTTTCAGTGGCAGATACGCAGTATTTT. It translates to CASSFSVADTQYF.

The rearrangement links TRBV7-9 to TRBJ2-3; 7 nucleotides align to TRBD1. CDR1 is SEHNR, CDR2 FQNEAQ, per germline (reference sequence). This CDR3 contains 15 residues. V shed 9 bases and J 2 bases; nucleotides not matched to a gene: 11. The chain's CDR3 is CASSTRDRFTDTQYF. The CDR3 DNA is TGTGCCAGTAGTACCCGGGACAGATTCACAGATACGCAGTATTTT. Variable domain in full (rest from reference TRBV7-9 and TRBJ2-3): DTGVSQNPRHKITKRGQNVTFRCDPISEHNRLYWYRQTLGQGPEFLTYFQNEAQLEKSRLLSDRFSAERPKGSFSTLEIQRTEQGDSAMYLCASSTRDRFTDTQYFGPGTRLTVL.

A single count supports this clone. V usage is TRBV4-1 and J usage is TRBJ2-7; possibly TRBD1 or TRBD2 for D (5 bases each). V lost 4 bases and J lost 5, with 15 bases in between. The CDR3 length is 14 residues. CDR1 is MGHRA and CDR2 is YSYEKL in the germline V gene. The CDR3 loop is CASSREEGPNEQYF. The CDR3 nucleotides are TGCGCCAGCAGCCGAGAAGAGGGGCCTAACGAGCAGTACTTC.

The chain carries TRBV11-1 and TRBJ2-7; 8 bases map to TRBD1. The CDR3 is 14 residues long. V shed 6 bases and J 1 base; nucleotides not matched to a gene: 5. Germline loops: CDR1 SGHAT, CDR2 FQDESV (reference sequence). Written as DNA, the CDR3 is TGTGCCAGCAGTTCCCGGGACAGGTCCTACGAGCAGTACTTC. It specifies CASSSRDRSYEQYF.

The V call is TRBV7-9, the J call TRBJ1-1, with TRBD1 identical over 9 bases. CDR3 size: 15 residues. Losses at the gene ends were 2 bases for V and 4 bases for J; bases not matched to a gene: 5. Germline loops: CDR1 SEHNR, CDR2 FQNEAQ (reference sequence). In DNA, the CDR3 is TGTGCCAGCAGCTTACGGGGGACAGGGATCACTGAAGCTTTCTTT. Translated, it gives CASSLRGTGITEAFF.

This CDR3 reads CATGLYYEQYF. The CDR3 DNA reads as TGTGCCACGGGACTCTACTACGAGCAGTACTTC. This sequence joins TRBV19 and TRBJ2-7, with a tentative D call TRBD2 (6 bases). In germline, CDR1 is LNHDA, CDR2 SQIVND (reference sequence). Trimming removed 10 bases from V and 3 bases from J, with 10 bases in between. This CDR3 contains 11 residues.

This clone was detected once. V and J are TRBV28 and TRBJ2-6, with D possibly being TRBD1 (5 bases). This CDR3 is 17 amino acids long. Germline CDR1 reads MDHEN; CDR2 reads SYDVKM. Trimming shortened V by 3 bases and J by 1 base, and 13 bases separated the two germline ends. For the CDR3, the DNA is TGTGCCAGCAGTTTCATTGCCGCAGGGTCTGGGGCCAACGTCCTGACTTTC. Translating gives CASSFIAAGSGANVLTF.

This clone was picked up a small number of times. This chain links TRBV9 with TRBJ1-1; weak D call: TRBD1 (5 bases). The CDR3 is 16 residues long. CDR1 is SGDLS, CDR2 YYNGEE, per germline. The V and J ends lost 0 bases and 3 bases respectively, with 15 bases between them. CDR3 loop: CASSVVRGATDTEAFF. The CDR3 DNA follows: TGTGCCAGCAGCGTAGTGAGGGGAGCGACAGACACTGAAGCTTTCTTT. The full variable domain, rest sourced from reference TRBV9 and TRBJ1-1, is DSGVTQTPKHLITATGQRVTLRCSPRSGDLSVYWYQQSLDQGLQFLIQYYNGEERAKGNILERFSAQQFPDLHSELNLSSLELGDSALYFCASSVVRGATDTEAFFGQGTRLTVV.

The J gene is TRBJ1-5, the V gene TRBV19; the D is unclear. The CDR3 has 14 residues. V gave up 3 bases and J gave up 7 bases, with 13 bases separating them. In germline, CDR1 is LNHDA, CDR2 SQIVND (reference sequence). CDR3 sequence reads: CASSIAGLGQPQHF. The CDR3 DNA sequence: TGTGCCAGTAGTATTGCGGGGTTAGGACAGCCCCAGCATTTT.

This chain uses TRBV28 with TRBJ2-7; 8 bases line up with TRBD2. The junction had 26 bases not matched to a gene; V was cut back by 5 bases and J by 11 bases. The CDR3 is made up of 18 amino acids. CDR1 MDHEN and CDR2 SYDVKM come from the germline V gene. CDR3 protein: CASSPSLWSSGSPNDEYF. CDR3 in DNA: TGTGCCAGCAGTCCCTCCCTGTGGTCCAGCGGGAGTCCTAATGACGAGTACTTC.

The rearrangement uses TRBV25-1 and TRBJ1-2; weak D call: TRBD1 (5 bases). CDR1 is MGHDK and CDR2 is SYGVNS in the germline V gene. CDR3 length equals 13 residues. V was clipped by 2 bases and J by 2 bases, with 6 bases between them. CDR3 DNA sequence: TGTGCCAGCAGTGAACCAGGGAACTATGGCTACACCTTC. It encodes CASSEPGNYGYTF.

The chain links TRBV28 to TRBJ2-7, with 7 bases aligning to TRBD2. The CDR3 length is 13 residues. Looked up from germline, CDR1 is MDHEN and CDR2 is SYDVKM. The junction had 7 bases not matched to a gene; V was cut back by 7 bases and J by 4 bases. The CDR3, as DNA: TGTGCCAGCACCATGATAGCGGGTTACGAGCAGTACTTC. Residues: CASTMIAGYEQYF.

The chain links TRBV11-2 to TRBJ2-6, with a weak D call TRBD2 (6 bases). The V gene's germline CDR1 is SGHAT and CDR2 FQNNGV. Trimming removed 1 base at V and 0 bases at J, with 13 bases between. The CDR3 spans 18 residues. The CDR3 is CASSLGRGGRSGANVLTF. DNA for the CDR3: TGTGCCAGCAGCTTAGGGCGGGGCGGTCGCTCTGGGGCCAACGTCCTGACTTTC.

The chain couples TRBV9 to TRBJ1-2; 10 bases match TRBD1. The CDR3 runs to 14 residues. Germline CDR1 reads SGDLS; CDR2 reads YYNGEE. Germline trimming cut 4 bases from V and 7 bases from J; bases unmatched to any gene: 7. The CDR3 sequence is CASSQGTGEAGYTF. In DNA, the CDR3 is TGTGCCAGCAGCCAAGGGACAGGGGAGGCTGGCTACACCTTC.

The chain recombines TRBV29-1 with TRBJ2-5; no firm D call. The last part of the DNA fits TRBJ2-7 better; the J call may be wrong. This CDR3 region has 12 residues. The germline V gene encodes CDR1 SQVTM and CDR2 ANQGSEA. CDR3 bases: TGCAGCGCCCAGGAGAGCTCCTACGAGCAGTACTTC. It specifies CSAQESSYEQYF.

The V gene is TRBV5-6, the J gene TRBJ1-1, with 7 nucleotides matching TRBD1. The CDR3 totals 14 residues. Germline loops: CDR1 SGHDT, CDR2 YYEEEE. With 3 bases clipped from V and 0 bases from J, the junction kept 2 bases outside the gene matches. CDR3 coding DNA: TGTGCCAGCAGCTGGGACAGAATGAACACTGAAGCTTTCTTT. Translated: CASSWDRMNTEAFF.

This chain uses TRBV11-2 with TRBJ2-7, with D perhaps matching TRBD1 (5 bases). Germline V CDR1 and CDR2: SGHAT, FQNNGV. V dropped 1 base and J dropped 5 bases, with 12 bases sitting between them. The CDR3 sequence is 14 residues long. For the CDR3, the DNA is TGTGCCAGCAGCTTAGCAGGGATTGGAAACGAGCAGTACTTC. Its translation: CASSLAGIGNEQYF.

The chain combines TRBV19 with TRBJ2-5, with 7 bases lining up with TRBD1. This CDR3 is built from 15 residues. Looked up from germline, CDR1 is LNHDA and CDR2 is SQIVND (reference sequence). J gave up 2 bases and V 5 bases, and 8 bases lay outside the gene matches. The CDR3 spells CASSQGYRGQETQYF. Written as DNA, the CDR3 is TGTGCCAGTAGTCAAGGTTACAGGGGACAAGAGACCCAGTACTTC.

The CDR3 DNA reads TGTGCCAGCAGCTTAGAGGTGATAGCGGCTCCCAATGAGCAGTTCTTC. Protein product: CASSLEVIAAPNEQFF. The rearrangement links TRBV11-2 to TRBJ2-1; TRBD2 is a possible D gene (6 bases). The CDR3 spans 16 residues. V lost 0 bases to trimming and J lost 6 bases, with 15 bases between them. Germline CDR1 is SGHAT and CDR2 is FQNNGV.

This chain connects TRBV11-1 to TRBJ2-7, with D tentatively TRBD2 (6 bases). CDR3 size: 14 residues. Germline CDR1 SGHAT, CDR2 FQDESV (reference sequence). The V end lost 4 bases, the J end lost 4 bases, and 14 bases lay between the germline ends. The CDR3 nucleotides are TGTGCCAGCAGCTGGGACTTCCCGGGTTACGAGCAGTACTTC. This codes for CASSWDFPGYEQYF. The variable domain in full, with the rest retrieved from reference TRBV11-1 and TRBJ2-7, is EAEVAQSPRYKITEKSQAVAFWCDPISGHATLYWYRQILGQGPELLVQFQDESVVDDSQLPKDRFSAERLKGVDSTLKIQPAELGDSAMYLCASSWDFPGYEQYFGPGTRLTVT.

About this clone itself: Other DNA sequences within the sample encode an identical CDR3. The gene calls are TRBV27 and TRBJ2-7, with a weak D call TRBD1 (6 bases). CDR3 length: 13 residues. Germline CDR1 is MNHEY and CDR2 is SMNVEV (reference sequence). Trimming left V 0 bases short and J 4 bases short, with 7 bases between. The CDR3 is CASSLSGGYEQYF. The DNA of the CDR3 is TGTGCCAGCAGTTTATCAGGGGGTTACGAGCAGTACTTC.

This clone has a single count. The genes are TRBV7-9 and TRBJ2-1; weak D call: TRBD2 (6 bases). Per germline, CDR1 SEHNR and CDR2 FQNEAQ (reference sequence). V was cut by 5 bases and J by 0 bases, with 17 bases left in between. The length of the CDR3 is 17 residues. CDR3 loop: CASSTWAGTHSYNEQFF. DNA for the CDR3: TGTGCCAGCAGCACATGGGCAGGGACTCACTCCTACAATGAGCAGTTCTTC.